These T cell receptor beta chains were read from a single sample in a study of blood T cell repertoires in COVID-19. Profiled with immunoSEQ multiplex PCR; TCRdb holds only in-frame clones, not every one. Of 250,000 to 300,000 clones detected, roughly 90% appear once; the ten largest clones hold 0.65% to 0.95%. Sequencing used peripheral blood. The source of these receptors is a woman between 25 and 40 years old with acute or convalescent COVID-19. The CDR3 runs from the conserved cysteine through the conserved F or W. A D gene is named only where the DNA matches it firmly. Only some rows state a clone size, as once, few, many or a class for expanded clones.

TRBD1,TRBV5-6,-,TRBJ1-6,TGTGCCAGCAGCTTACCGTCGACAGGGACTAATTCACCCCTCCACTTT,CASSLPSTGTNSPLHF
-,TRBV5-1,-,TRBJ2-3,TGCGCCAGCAGCCCGCTACTAGACACAGATACGCAGTATTTT,CASSPLLDTDTQYF
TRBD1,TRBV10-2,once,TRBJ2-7,TGCGCCAGCAGTGGAAGCGGGACCGGGACAGGGGTGTACGAGCAGTACTTC,CASSGSGTGTGVYEQYF
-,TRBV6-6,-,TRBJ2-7,TGTGCCAGCAGGACTGAGCGGGTAGACACCTACGAGCAGTACTTC,CASRTERVDTYEQYF
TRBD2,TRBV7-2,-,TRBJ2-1,TGTGCCAGCAGCTTTCGACTAGCGGGCCAGGCGGAGCAGTTCTTC,CASSFRLAGQAEQFF
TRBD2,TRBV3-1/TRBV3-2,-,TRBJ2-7,TGTGCCAGCAGCCAAGATTGGACTAGCGGACGCTACGAGCAGTACTTC,CASSQDWTSGRYEQYF
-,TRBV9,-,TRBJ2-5,TGTGCCAGCAGCGTAGGTGCAGGGAAAGAGACCCAGTACTTC,CASSVGAGKETQYF
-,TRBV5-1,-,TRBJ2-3,TGCGCCAGCAGCCTGCAGGGTCATAGCACAGATACGCAGTATTTT,CASSLQGHSTDTQYF
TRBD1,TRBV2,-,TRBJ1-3,TGTGCCAGCAGTGCAGGGGGATCCTCTGGAAACACCATATATTTT,CASSAGGSSGNTIYF
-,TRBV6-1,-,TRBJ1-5,TGTGCCAGCAGTGAAGCGTCCCTTAGCAATCAGCCCCAGCATTTT,CASSEASLSNQPQHF
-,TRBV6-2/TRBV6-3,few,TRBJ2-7,TGTGCCAGCAGTTTATCAACAGGGTCCGATCGGGAGCAGTACTTC,CASSLSTGSDREQYF
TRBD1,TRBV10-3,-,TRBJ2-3,TGTGCCAGCCGGAGGGACAGGGCTGAGGATACGCAGTATTTT,CASRRDRAEDTQYF
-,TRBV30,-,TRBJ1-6,TGTGCCTGGAGTGTACCGTCGGGGGGGGCTTATAATTCACCCCTCCACTTT,CAWSVPSGGAYNSPLHF
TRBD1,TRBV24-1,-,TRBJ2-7,TGTGCCACCAGGGACAGGGTGGGCGAGCAGTACTTC,CATRDRVGEQYF
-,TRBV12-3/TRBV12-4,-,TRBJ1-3,TGTGCCAGCAGCCCGAACACCGAGGACACCATATATTTT,CASSPNTEDTIYF
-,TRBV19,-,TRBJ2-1,TGTGCCAGTAGTATCCAGGGTTACAATGAGCAGTTCTTC,CASSIQGYNEQFF
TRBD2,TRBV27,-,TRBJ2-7,TGTGCCAGCAGTCGTCCGGGAGGGGACTACGAGCAGTACTTC,CASSRPGGDYEQYF
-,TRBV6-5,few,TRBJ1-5,TGTGCCAGCAATTTGCAGGTCAGCCAGCCCCAGCATTTT,CASNLQVSQPQHF
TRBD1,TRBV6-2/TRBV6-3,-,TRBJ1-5,TGTGCCAGCAGTACTAGACAGGGACTTCGGCAGCCCCAGCATTTT,CASSTRQGLRQPQHF
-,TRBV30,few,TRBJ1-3,TGTGCCTGGAGTGGGACAGTCTCTGGAAACACCATATATTTT,CAWSGTVSGNTIYF
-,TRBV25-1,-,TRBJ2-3,TGTGCCAGCAGCCTATTCAGGGCCGATACGCAGTATTTT,CASSLFRADTQYF
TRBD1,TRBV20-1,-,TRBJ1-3,TGCAGTGCTAGTTTGACAGGGATAGGAAACACCATATATTTT,CSASLTGIGNTIYF
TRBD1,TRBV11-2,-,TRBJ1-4,TGTGCCAGCAGCCTCCGGGACAGTCCAGAAAAACTGTTTTTT,CASSLRDSPEKLFF
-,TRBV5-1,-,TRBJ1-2,TGCGCCAGCAGCTCACAGCACATCTATGGCTACACCTTC,CASSSQHIYGYTF
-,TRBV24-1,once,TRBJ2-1,TGTGCCACCAGTGATTTGTGGCACAATGAGCAGTTCTTC,CATSDLWHNEQFF
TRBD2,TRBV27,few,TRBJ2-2,TGTGCCAGCAGTTCCAGCGGGAGGGGTACCGGGGAGCTGTTTTTT,CASSSSGRGTGELFF
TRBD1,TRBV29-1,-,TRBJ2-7,TGCAGCGTTGCCCCAGGACCAGGGGGCGTTTACGAGCAGTACTTC,CSVAPGPGGVYEQYF
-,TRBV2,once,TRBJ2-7,TGTGCCAGCAGTTACCGGGACACCGCCAGCGAGCAGTACTTC,CASSYRDTASEQYF